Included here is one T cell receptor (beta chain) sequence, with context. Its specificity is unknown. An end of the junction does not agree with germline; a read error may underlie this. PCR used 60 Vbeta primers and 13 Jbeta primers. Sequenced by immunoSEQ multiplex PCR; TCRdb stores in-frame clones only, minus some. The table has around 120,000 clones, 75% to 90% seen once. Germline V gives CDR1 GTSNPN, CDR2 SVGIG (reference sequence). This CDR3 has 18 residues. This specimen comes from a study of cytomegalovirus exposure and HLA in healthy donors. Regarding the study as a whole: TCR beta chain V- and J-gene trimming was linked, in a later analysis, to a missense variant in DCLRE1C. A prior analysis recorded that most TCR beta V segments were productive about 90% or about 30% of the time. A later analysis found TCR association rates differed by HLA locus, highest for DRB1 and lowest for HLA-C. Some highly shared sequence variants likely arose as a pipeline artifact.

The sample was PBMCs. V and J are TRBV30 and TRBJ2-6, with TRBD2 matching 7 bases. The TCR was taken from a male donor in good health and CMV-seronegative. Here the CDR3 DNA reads TGTGCCTGGAGTGTAAGATCTTGGCGGGGGTCTGGGGCCAACGGCCTGACTTTC. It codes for CAWSVRSWRGSGANGLTF.